A single T cell receptor beta chain is shown here with its context. TCR beta chains were sequenced at survey level with immunoSEQ. Clones were sequenced by immunoSEQ multiplex PCR, and TCRdb holds only the in-frame ones, with some missing. The sample yields under 55,000 clones, 85% to 95% seen once. This CDR3 region has 15 residues. CDR1 SGDLS and CDR2 YYNGEE come from the germline V gene. V was pared by 0 bases and J by 3 bases, with 13 bases between. V and J are TRBV9 and TRBJ2-7; maybe TRBD1 (6 bases). This sequence was found in a man in his forties with rheumatoid arthritis. Source material: PBMCs. The DNA for the CDR3 is TGTGCCAGCAGCGTAGCCTCTGGACAGTACTACGAGCAGTACTTC. This codes for CASSVASGQYYEQYF.